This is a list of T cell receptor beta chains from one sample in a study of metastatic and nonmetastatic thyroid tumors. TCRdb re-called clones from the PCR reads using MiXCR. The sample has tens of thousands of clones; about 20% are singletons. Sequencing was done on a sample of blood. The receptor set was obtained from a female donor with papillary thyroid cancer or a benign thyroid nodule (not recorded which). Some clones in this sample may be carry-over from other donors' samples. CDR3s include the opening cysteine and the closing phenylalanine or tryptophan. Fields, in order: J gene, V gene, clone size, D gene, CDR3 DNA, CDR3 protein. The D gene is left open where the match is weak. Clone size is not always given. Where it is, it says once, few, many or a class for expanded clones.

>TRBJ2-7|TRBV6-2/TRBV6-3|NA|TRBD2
TGTGCCAGCAGTTACTCGCAGCGGGAGACCTACGAGCAGTACTTC
CASSYSQRETYEQYF
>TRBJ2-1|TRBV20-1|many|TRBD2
TGCAGTGCAAAACCCGGGACTAGCGGGAGGGGGCAGTTCTTC
CSAKPGTSGRGQFF
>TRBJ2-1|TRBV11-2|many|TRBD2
TGTGCCAGCAGCGCGTTAGCGGGGGCCTATGGGGAGCAGTTCTTC
CASSALAGAYGEQFF
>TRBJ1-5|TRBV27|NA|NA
TGTGCCAGTTCCAGGGAAGGGAGCAATCAGCCCCAGCATTTT
CASSREGSNQPQHF
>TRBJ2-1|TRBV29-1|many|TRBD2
TGCAGCGTTAGGACTAGATCCTACAATGAGCAGTTCTTC
CSVRTRSYNEQFF
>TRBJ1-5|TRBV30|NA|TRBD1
TGTGCCTGGAGTGTACGGGGGACAGGACGATCGCCCCAGCATTTT
CAWSVRGTGRSPQHF
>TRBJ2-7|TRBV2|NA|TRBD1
TGTGCCAGCGTCTTTGGGGGACAGGGATGGTACGAGCAGTACTTC
CASVFGGQGWYEQYF
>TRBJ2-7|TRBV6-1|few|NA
TGTGCCAGCAGTGAAGGGTCCTACGAGCAGTACTTC
CASSEGSYEQYF
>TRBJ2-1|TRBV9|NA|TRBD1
TGTGCCAGCAGCGTACGGGACAGGGCATCAAATGAGCAGTTCTTC
CASSVRDRASNEQFF
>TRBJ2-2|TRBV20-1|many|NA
TGCAGTGCCAGAAAAAACACAGCCGGGGAGCTGTTTTTT
CSARKNTAGELFF
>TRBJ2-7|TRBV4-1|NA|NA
TGCGCCAGCAGCCAAGAATACGGTTTGGGCCTGAGGGAGCAGTACTTC
CASSQEYGLGLREQYF
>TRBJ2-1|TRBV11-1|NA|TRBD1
TGTGCCAGCAGCCCCAAATGGGGACGGGACAGCTACAATGAGCAGTTCTTC
CASSPKWGRDSYNEQFF
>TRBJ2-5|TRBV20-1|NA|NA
TGCAGTGCTAGCCGGGACAGTGGGGGGGAGACCCAGTACTTC
CSASRDSGGETQYF
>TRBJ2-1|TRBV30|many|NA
TGTGCCTGGAGTAGGTCGGCGGCCTACAATGAGCAGTTCTTC
CAWSRSAAYNEQFF
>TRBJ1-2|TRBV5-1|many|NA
TGCGCCAGCAGCCTTCAGACAACTGAACGCTACACCTTC
CASSLQTTERYTF
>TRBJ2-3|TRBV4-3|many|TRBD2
TGCGCCAGCAGCCAAGAATTGGCTAGCGGGAGCACAGATACGCAGTATTTT
CASSQELASGSTDTQYF
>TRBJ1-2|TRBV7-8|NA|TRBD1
TGTGCCAGCAGCCTTCGACAGGGAGGATTGATCTATGGCTACACCTTC
CASSLRQGGLIYGYTF
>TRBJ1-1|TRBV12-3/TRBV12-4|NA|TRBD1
TGTGCCAGCAGTCCCCGGACAGGGAACACTGAAGCTTTCTTT
CASSPRTGNTEAFF
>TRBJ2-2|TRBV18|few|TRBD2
TGTGCCAGCTCCCAAAGACTAGCGGGGGATAACACCGGGGAGCTGTTTTTT
CASSQRLAGDNTGELFF
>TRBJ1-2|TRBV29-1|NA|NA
TGCAGCGTTGTACCTGAGGCCGGCAGAGGGGCCTATGGCTACACCTTC
CSVVPEAGRGAYGYTF
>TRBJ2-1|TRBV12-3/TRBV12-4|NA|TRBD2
TGTGCCAGCAGTTTAAGCGGGGGGGCCCCTGAGCAGTTCTTC
CASSLSGGAPEQFF
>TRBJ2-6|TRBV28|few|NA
TGTGCCAGCAGTTCCGGGGTCTCTGGGGCCAACGTCCTGACTTTC
CASSSGVSGANVLTF
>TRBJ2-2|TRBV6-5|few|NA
TGTGCCAGCAGTACTTTAAACACCGGGGAGCTGTTTTTT
CASSTLNTGELFF
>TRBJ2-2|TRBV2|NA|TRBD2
TGTGCCAGCAGACCTCTATCGGGGGGTGAGTCCGGGGAGCTGTTTTTT
CASRPLSGGESGELFF
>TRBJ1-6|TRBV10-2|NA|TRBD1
TGCGCCAGCAGTGAGGGTAGGGACAGATATTCACCCCTCCACTTT
CASSEGRDRYSPLHF
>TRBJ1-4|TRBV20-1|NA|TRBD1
TGCAGTGCTAGGGCACAGGGGTCCCTCCCTGAAAAACTGTTTTTT
CSARAQGSLPEKLFF
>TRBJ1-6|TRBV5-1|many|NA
TGCGCCAGCAGCTCAGCCAGGGAAGGCTCACCCCTCCACTTT
CASSSAREGSPLHF
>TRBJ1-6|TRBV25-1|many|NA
TGTGCCAGCAGCCCTGGGACAAGCCTGGGGAATTCACCCCTCCACTTT
CASSPGTSLGNSPLHF
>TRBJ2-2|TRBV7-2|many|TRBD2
TGTGCCAGCAGCCCACAACTAGCGACCGGGGAGCTGTTTTTT
CASSPQLATGELFF
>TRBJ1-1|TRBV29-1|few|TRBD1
TGCAGCGTTAGGCCTCCGGGACAGCAAGCTTTCTTT
CSVRPPGQQAFF
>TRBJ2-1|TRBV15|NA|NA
TGTGCCACCAGGGAGGACAGAAGCTCCTACAATGAGCAGTTCTTC
CATREDRSSYNEQFF
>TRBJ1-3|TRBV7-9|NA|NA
TGTGCCAGCAGCTTAGACGAAGCTACGGGAGACACCATATATTTT
CASSLDEATGDTIYF
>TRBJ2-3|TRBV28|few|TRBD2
TGTGCCAGCAGAGGACTAGCCCATCAAGGGGATACGCAGTATTTT
CASRGLAHQGDTQYF
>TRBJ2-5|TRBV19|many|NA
TGTGCCAGTAGTATCTGGGCAGGTGAAGAGACCCAGTACTTC
CASSIWAGEETQYF
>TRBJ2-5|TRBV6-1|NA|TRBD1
TGTGCCAGCAGACCGACAGGGGGTGCCTGGGAGACCCAGTACTTC
CASRPTGGAWETQYF
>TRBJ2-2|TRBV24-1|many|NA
TGTGCCACCAAAGAGACGGGCGGAGGAACCGGGGAGCTGTTTTTT
CATKETGGGTGELFF
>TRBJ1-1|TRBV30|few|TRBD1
TGTGCCTGGAGATATAGGGGGCCAGTCCGGGACACTGAAGCTTTCTTT
CAWRYRGPVRDTEAFF
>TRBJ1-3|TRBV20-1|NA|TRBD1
TGCAGTCCTAGAGCGACAGGGAGTGTCACCATATATTTT
CSPRATGSVTIYF
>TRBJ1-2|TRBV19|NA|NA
TGTGCCAGTAGTATGGTTTTGAGGGGTAACTATGGCTACACCTTC
CASSMVLRGNYGYTF
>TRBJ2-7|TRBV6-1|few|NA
TGTGCCAGCAGTGAATCGGGCTCCTACGAGCAGTACTTC
CASSESGSYEQYF
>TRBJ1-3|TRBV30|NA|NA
TGTGCCTGGAGTGTACCTTGGGCGCAGGCCCCCCAGACTGGAAACACCATATATTTT
CAWSVPWAQAPQTGNTIYF
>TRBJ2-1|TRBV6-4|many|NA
TGTGCCAGCAGTGAGCAGGAGGGAGGCGATGAGCAGTTCTTC
CASSEQEGGDEQFF
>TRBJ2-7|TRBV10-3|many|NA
TGTGCCATCAGTGATACAGGGATAAGATCCTACGAGCAGTACTTC
CAISDTGIRSYEQYF
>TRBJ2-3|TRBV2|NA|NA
TGTGCCAGCATCTTCGGGGGACAGACTTTTAGCACAGATACGCAGTATTTT
CASIFGGQTFSTDTQYF